A selection of T cell receptor beta chains follows, all from one sample in a study of T-cell memory formation after mild COVID-19. One entry per CDR3 protein results from TCRdb running MiXCR on the 5' RACE reads. The table records roughly 310,000 distinct CDR3 sequences, around a sixth of them present only once. Material for sequencing was PBMCs or a T cell subset sorted from them (not recorded which). The source is a man between 18 and 35 years old who had mild COVID-19 (a few samples of this study predate the infection). Cell type and time point are not known. CDR3s include the opening cysteine and the closing phenylalanine or tryptophan. Fields, in order: J gene, clone size, V gene, CDR3 protein. The size entry is marked missing in some rows and otherwise reads once, few, many or a size class.

TRBJ2-3	NA	TRBV20-1	CSARNTGQGYTDTQYF
TRBJ1-1	NA	TRBV7-3	CASSSDRGLEAFF
TRBJ2-3	many	TRBV7-6	CASSFGGLDTDTQYF
TRBJ2-1	few	TRBV6-1	CASSEGRLVNEQFF
TRBJ1-5	NA	TRBV4-3	CASSQAAGSNQPQHF
TRBJ1-1	few	TRBV7-9	CASSLNTGTEAFF
TRBJ2-7	NA	TRBV27	CASSSPGQGSYEQYF
TRBJ2-2	many	TRBV6-5	CASSYEGGADTGELFF
TRBJ2-3	NA	TRBV7-2	CASSSSAGGGTDTQYF
TRBJ1-2	many	TRBV5-1	CASRTDRVRYGYTF
TRBJ2-6	many	TRBV5-1	CASSFGISGANVLTF
TRBJ2-1	NA	TRBV24-1	CATSDRPPGRDNEQFF
TRBJ1-5	few	TRBV20-1	CSARDLGNQPQHF
TRBJ1-1	NA	TRBV7-3	CASSVDGMNTEAFF
TRBJ1-2	few	TRBV15	CATSRDGQGWGGYTF
TRBJ1-1	NA	TRBV7-2	CASSSGVHTEAFF
TRBJ2-3	few	TRBV12-3/TRBV12-4	CASSQIASTDTQYF
TRBJ2-1	NA	TRBV2	CASRRTQGASYNEQFF
TRBJ1-2	NA	TRBV2	CASTRESGYTF
TRBJ1-1	NA	TRBV29-1	CSVSQGSLNTEAFF
TRBJ2-3	few	TRBV4-2	CASSQGWGASEDTQYF
TRBJ2-3	once	TRBV2	CASTQGETDTQYF
TRBJ1-4	few	TRBV10-3	CAISESLIQNEKLFF
TRBJ2-1	NA	TRBV18	CASSPPGQGLLEQFF
TRBJ2-1	NA	TRBV5-1	CASSPVGDNEQFF
TRBJ1-1	NA	TRBV18	CASSQQGPGSNTEAFF
TRBJ2-7	NA	TRBV11-2	CASTSPRVRVWYF
TRBJ2-4	few	TRBV10-3	CAIKTLESDIQYF
TRBJ2-5	few	TRBV4-1	CASSQGSSGGLVETQYF
TRBJ1-2	NA	TRBV28	CASSSGTGVRDGYTF
TRBJ1-1	NA	TRBV20-1	CSAREGSEAFF
TRBJ2-3	few	TRBV4-2	CASSQDAGNTDTQYF
TRBJ2-3	NA	TRBV7-6	CASSEFYSGGADTQYF
TRBJ1-6	NA	TRBV4-3	CASSQASVTRINSPLHF
TRBJ2-1	few	TRBV7-2	CASSLKSRNEQFF
TRBJ1-2	NA	TRBV5-1	CASSITGVDYGYTF
TRBJ2-3	NA	TRBV4-1	CASSQVQRGIGSDTQYF
TRBJ2-5	many	TRBV7-2	CASSQRQTQYF
TRBJ2-3	few	TRBV4-2	CASSQAQASSTDTQYF
TRBJ2-5	NA	TRBV19	CASSKSGGQFGETQYF
TRBJ1-1	NA	TRBV4-3	CASSLELQVAEAFF
TRBJ2-1	few	TRBV7-9	CASSLQIGVGSYNEQFF
TRBJ1-6	NA	TRBV12-3/TRBV12-4	CASSLGAGNSPLHF
TRBJ2-2	NA	TRBV14	CASSQQDTGELFF
TRBJ1-3	few	TRBV12-3/TRBV12-4	CASSWQRGSGNTIYF
TRBJ2-3	NA	TRBV29-1	CSVDRVGTDTQYF
TRBJ2-2	NA	TRBV19	CASSFGTGITGELFF
TRBJ2-5	few	TRBV19	CASSQPPQETQYF
TRBJ2-2	NA	TRBV7-9	CASSPGAGSLGELFF
TRBJ1-2	NA	TRBV29-1	CSVGSETVYGYTF
TRBJ2-6	few	TRBV15	CATSSRSGANVLTF